This T cell receptor beta chain stems from a study of CXCR3-negative and CXCR3-positive naive CD8 T cells. General study points: The study found more hydrophobic TRB CDR3s in CXCR3-positive naive cells than in CXCR3-negative naive cells.

About this clonotype itself: The antigen is not known.

The CDR3 consists of 15 residues. Looked up from germline, CDR1 is PRHDT and CDR2 is FYEKMQ (reference sequence). Via 5' RACE with UMI labels, TRB cDNA libraries were prepared. No DNA is given; TCRdb re-called the 5' RACE reads and lists each CDR3 protein once. The sample totals under 150,000 distinct CDR3 sequences; its top ten clones hold 0.4% to 0.5%. The specimen was naive CXCR3+ CD8+ T cells from blood. Sample subset: CD45RO-CCR7+CD27+CD95- naive CD8+ T cells expressing CXCR3 (TNR3+). This TCR was recovered from a human donor in good health. Some clones in this sample may be carry-over from other donors' samples. J is TRBJ2-1 and V is TRBV13. CDR3: CASSLGGPPYNERFF.